The subject of this entry is one T cell receptor beta chain. Its antigen specificity is not known. Base qualities are not at hand, and no much larger clone is one base apart. The sample belongs to a study of blood T cell dynamics during melanoma immunotherapy (dated by TCRdb to 2020 to 2022). Regarding the complete study: Patients with metastatic melanoma were treated with first-line pembrolizumab or nivolumab plus ipilimumab as standard of care in the United Kingdom. Peripheral T cell receptor repertoires of metastatic melanoma patients were profiled before and after one cycle of checkpoint inhibitor therapy to find early correlates of response. The training cohort consisted of consecutive patients, while an additional independent group of patients from the same centre was pooled to form an external validation set. Overall study outcomes, separate from this receptor: The study was unable to establish whether the T cell clones driving the repertoire changes were melanoma-specific or instead reflected general immune activation. Of the sorted CD8+ subsets, TIE cells had both the greatest clonality and the greatest similarity to cfDNA CDR3 sequences, which suggests active turnover converging on dominant clones. The relatively small sample size was acknowledged as something that could potentially limit how far the results can be generalized.

The time point label here, explained by the study, means: week 3, after first cycle of checkpoint inhibitor. Blood was sampled before treatment (T0) and at week 3 (W3), after the first cycle of checkpoint blockade. Except for a couple of patients with rapid clinical progression, response was assessed 12 weeks after the first infusion by RECIST 1.1; disease control meant complete response, partial response or stable disease. Patients were excluded for prior systemic cancer treatment, concomitant immunosuppressant therapy or synchronous other active malignancies. Sorted CD8+ memory and naive T cell subsets were sequenced at T0 and W3 from six patients, of whom three were progressing and three had disease control. PBMC were isolated from blood with Lymphoprep and SepMate tubes, followed by red cell lysis. DNA from PBMC and sorted T cell subsets was extracted with QIAamp DNA Blood Mini kits. CD8+ T cell subsets were sorted live on a FACSAria III cytometer and then frozen prior to DNA extraction. Fresh PBMC for flow cytometry were kept at 4 degrees C in PBS containing around 2% fetal bovine serum and were analyzed within 25 hours.

The germline V gene (reference sequence) supplies CDR1 MNHEY and CDR2 SMNVEV. V gives up 2 bases and J gives up 7 bases, and the segment between their germline ends measures 8 bases. The CDR3 runs 12 amino acids, cysteine and phenylalanine included. The sequence is cut down to CDR3 DNA, 36 bases in frame from base 1. The entire DNA extracted from each sorted CD8+ T cell subset was loaded into the assay. The immunoSEQ TCRb Assay kit was used according to manufacturer instructions to amplify TCR beta CDR3 sequences from genomic DNA. The KAPA Library Quantification Kit for Illumina platforms was used to quantify pooled libraries by qPCR. Sequencing of the pooled libraries was done on an Illumina NextSeq 500, with clustering at about 0.55-1.2 pM. The paper's data handling went like this. TCR data were analyzed with immunoSEQ ANALYZER and the R LymphoSeq package. A rearrangement efficiency score was calculated as productive divided by the sum of productive and non-productive CDR3 sequences. Clonality was measured with the Gini coefficient and diversity with the Renyi index at alpha=1, and both measures were compared pairwise between timepoints within each patient. Clonal relatedness used an edit distance of 3, and repertoire similarity used the Bhattacharyya coefficient, both computed in LymphoSeq. To classify response, a linear discriminant analysis based on week-3 changes in clonality and diversity was built with the R MASS and caret packages. What TCRdb holds here is the immuneACCESS table cut down to in-frame rearrangements. Part of the clones is not present; checked against another copy, under half of the missing clones reflect an unresolved V gene, and the others are unexplained. D and trimming were read from the DNA, whereas the V and J calls and clone size are those reported in that table. The sample table holds some 15,000 clones, of which 91% were seen once. The leading ten clones occupy less than 0.2% of the sample.

The receptor was isolated from a human donor with melanoma. The sample was effector memory CD8+ T cells from blood, taken from a patient treated with checkpoint blockade. This chain joins TRBV27 to TRBJ1-2, with TRBD1 as a weak D call on 5 bases. For the CDR3, the sequence is CASSLRGSGYTF. The sequenced DNA: TGTGCCAGCAGTTTACGGGGCTCTGGCTACACCTTC.